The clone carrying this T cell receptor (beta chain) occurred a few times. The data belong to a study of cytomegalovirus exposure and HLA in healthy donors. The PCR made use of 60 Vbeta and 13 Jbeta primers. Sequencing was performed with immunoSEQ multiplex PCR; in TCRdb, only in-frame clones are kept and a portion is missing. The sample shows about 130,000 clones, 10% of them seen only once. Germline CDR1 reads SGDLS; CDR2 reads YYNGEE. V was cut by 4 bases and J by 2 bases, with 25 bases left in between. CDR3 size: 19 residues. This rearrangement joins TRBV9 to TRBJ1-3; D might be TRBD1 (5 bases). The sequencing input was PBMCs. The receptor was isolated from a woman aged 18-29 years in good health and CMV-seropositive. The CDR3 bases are TGTGCCAGCAGCTCCTCAGTTTATGGGCAGGGAGGAACTGGAAACACCATATATTTT. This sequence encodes CASSSSVYGQGGTGNTIYF.